The 10 T cell receptor beta chains listed next were all sequenced from one sample in a study of regulatory T cells in long-lasting Graves disease. Construction of TCR beta libraries relied on iRepertoire HTBI primers and on Arm-PCR targeting CDR3 regions. MiXCR was run by TCRdb on the multiplex PCR reads, yielding one entry per CDR3 protein. Among 400,000 to 500,000 distinct CDR3 sequences listed, less than 25% were seen once. Time point reported: persistent/refractory GD, antithyroid drugs over 5 years with positive TRAb. Construction of the TCR library relied on RNA isolated from PBMCs. The specimen comprised peripheral blood mononuclear cells (PBMCs), sampled when the disease was refractory, from a patient treated with antithyroid drugs. The receptor source for this set is a female donor with Graves disease.

This clonotype occurred many times. This sequence joins TRBV27 and TRBJ1-6; D is perhaps TRBD1 (6 bases). Trimming removed 7 bases at V and 7 bases at J, with 17 bases between. From germline, CDR1 is MNHEY and CDR2 SMNVEV (reference sequence). This CDR3 contains 15 residues. CDR3 amino acids: CASTSAGEVNSPLHF. CDR3 coding DNA: TGTGCCAGCACTAGTGCAGGGGAAGTAAATTCACCCCTCCACTTT.

This clonotype has a handful of counts. The V gene is TRBV7-9, the J gene TRBJ2-7; D is undetermined. There are 15 residues in the CDR3. Trimming took off 5 bases at V and 2 bases at J, with 16 bases between the two ends. CDR1 is SEHNR and CDR2 is FQNEAQ in the germline V gene (reference sequence). As DNA, the CDR3 is TGTGCCAGCAGCCCGTCCCCGACTGGGACCTACGAGCAGTACTTC. This sequence encodes CASSPSPTGTYEQYF. The whole variable domain, filled in from reference TRBV7-9 and TRBJ2-7, reads DTGVSQNPRHKITKRGQNVTFRCDPISEHNRLYWYRQTLGQGPEFLTYFQNEAQLEKSRLLSDRFSAERPKGSFSTLEIQRTEQGDSAMYLCASSPSPTGTYEQYFGPGTRLTVT.

This clonotype was detected ten times or more. J is TRBJ2-7 and V is TRBV10-3; D ambiguous. Trimming removed 3 bases at V and 7 bases at J, with 7 bases between. This CDR3 comprises 11 residues. From germline, CDR1 is ENHRY and CDR2 SYGVKD. This CDR3 is CAISDGQEQYF. The CDR3 DNA reads TGTGCCATCAGTGACGGGCAGGAGCAGTACTTC.

This clonotype occurred a few times. The J gene is TRBJ2-2, the V gene TRBV27; 7 bases fit TRBD2. Per germline, CDR1 MNHEY and CDR2 SMNVEV (reference sequence). The junction had 6 bases not matched to a gene; V was cut back by 4 bases and J by 7 bases. The CDR3 has 14 amino acids. The CDR3 region has the DNA TGTGCCAGCAGTTATGGGAGGGGCGTCGGGGAGCTGTTTTTT. This sequence encodes CASSYGRGVGELFF.

Notes on this clonotype: Since a much larger clone is just one base distant, this may be a read error. This chain uses TRBV2 with TRBJ1-2, with 9 positions matching TRBD1. J was trimmed by 3 bases and V by 6 bases; bases with no gene match: 5. The germline gives CDR1 SNHLY, CDR2 FYNNEI. The CDR3 runs to 14 residues. CDR3 in DNA: TGTGCCAGCAGGCCCGGGACAGGGTACTATGGCTACACCTTC. Protein product: CASRPGTGYYGYTF.

This clonotype was counted between two and nine times. The rearrangement links TRBV7-9 to TRBJ1-5; D is perhaps TRBD1 (5 bases). CDR1 and CDR2 from the germline V gene are SEHNR and FQNEAQ (reference sequence). V was shortened by 5 bases and J by 6 bases, with 11 bases between the two germline ends. This CDR3 contains 13 residues. CDR3 sequence reads: CASSVDGGQPQHF. CDR3 sequence (DNA): TGTGCCAGCAGCGTTGACGGGGGTCAGCCCCAGCATTTT.

This clonotype was counted ten times or more. The chain uses TRBV2 and TRBJ2-6; D remains ambiguous. The V gene lost 4 bases and the J gene lost 0 bases, with 7 bases spanning the gap. The germline V gene has CDR1 SNHLY and CDR2 FYNNEI. The CDR3 totals 15 residues. CDR3 DNA sequence: TGTGCCAGCAGTGGAAGGGTCTCTGGGGCCAACGTCCTGACTTTC. This encodes CASSGRVSGANVLTF.

The rearrangement uses TRBV12-3 or TRBV12-4 and TRBJ1-5; no firm D call. The ends were cut back, 1 base at V and 4 bases at J, with 8 bases in the middle. The length of the CDR3 is 14 residues. The CDR3 sequence is CASSLVGQNQPQHF. CDR3 DNA sequence: TGTGCCAGCAGTTTAGTCGGGCAGAATCAGCCCCAGCATTTT.

In its sample, this clonotype was seen many times. V is TRBV7-2 and J is TRBJ2-7, with TRBD1 matching over 9 bases. Trimming at V came to 4 bases and at J to 5 bases, leaving 6 bases not matched to a gene. This CDR3 has 14 residues. Germline V lookup: CDR1 SGHTA, CDR2 FQGNSA. The CDR3 region has the DNA TGTGCCAGCAGCTGGCCCGGGACAGGGAACGAGCAGTACTTC. This translates into CASSWPGTGNEQYF.

This clonotype was seen ten or more times. At one of its ends the junction is not consistent with the germline gene, which may arise from a read error. The chain couples TRBV28 to TRBJ2-5; 8 bases fit TRBD1. Germline-derived CDR1 and CDR2 are MDHEN and SYDVKM. This CDR3 has 15 amino acids. CDR3 coding DNA: TGTGCCAGCAGTTTCGACAGGGGACGCCAAGAGGCCCAGTACTTC. It encodes CASSFDRGRQEAQYF. The full variable domain, its missing parts supplied by reference TRBV28 and TRBJ2-5, is DVKVTQSSRYLVKRTGEKVFLECVQDMDHENMFWYRQDPGLGLRLIYFSYDVKMKEKGDIPEGYSVSREKKERFSLILESASTNQTSMYLCASSFDRGRQEAQYFGPGTRLLVL.